This passage covers 15 T cell receptor beta chains from one sample sequenced in a study of T cell repertoires in cytomegalovirus infection. A single record per CDR3 protein comes from TCRdb applying MiXCR to the reads. The sample contains a few hundred thousand distinct CDR3 sequences, 26% of which appear only once. Sequencing used PBMCs. The receptors were gathered from a human donor in good health (CMV status not recorded). Some clones in this sample may be carry-over from other donors' samples.

This clonotype has just a few counts. V and J are TRBV19 and TRBJ1-2; TRBD1 agrees at 9 bases. The CDR3 sequence is 16 residues long. Germline lookup yields CDR1 LNHDA and CDR2 SQIVND (reference sequence). The junction had 15 bases not matched to a gene; V was cut back by 5 bases and J by 8 bases. The CDR3 region is CASSSGTGTGSIGYTF. The DNA for the CDR3 is TGTGCCAGTAGTTCAGGGACCGGGACAGGGAGTATCGGCTACACCTTC. The entire variable domain, with the rest obtained from reference TRBV19 and TRBJ1-2, is as follows: DGGITQSPKYLFRKEGQNVTLSCEQNLNHDAMYWYRQDPGQGLRLIYYSQIVNDFQKGDIAEGYSVSREKKESFPLTVTSAQKNPTAFYLCASSSGTGTGSIGYTFGSGTRLTVV.

The chain links TRBV29-1 to TRBJ2-2; 8 bases fit TRBD2. Losses at the gene ends were 7 bases for V and 0 bases for J; bases not matched to a gene: 10. Germline-derived CDR1 and CDR2 are SQVTM and ANQGSEA. The CDR3 length is 16 residues. CDR3 in amino acids: CSAPRGSGTNTGELFF. DNA for the CDR3: TGCAGCGCCCCGAGGGGTAGCGGGACGAACACCGGGGAGCTGTTTTTT.

The gene calls are TRBV4-2 and TRBJ2-1; 9 positions agree with TRBD2. V lost 1 base and J lost 6; bases outside the gene matches: 4. CDR3 size: 15 residues. Germline V gene lookup returns CDR1 LGHNA and CDR2 YNFKEQ. The CDR3 region has the DNA TGTGCCAGCAGCCAAGTAGGTAGCGGGAGCAATGAGCAGTTCTTC. It encodes CASSQVGSGSNEQFF.

The chain has TRBV12-3 or TRBV12-4 and TRBJ1-3; TRBD1 agrees at 8 bases. CDR3 size: 15 residues. V dropped 6 bases and J dropped 1; count of bases not matched to a gene: 5. The CDR3 region has the DNA TGTGCCAGCAGGTCCCGGACAGGGTCTGGAAACACCATATATTTT. Translation gives CASRSRTGSGNTIYF.

Many counts were recorded for this clonotype. The chain has TRBV11-2 and TRBJ2-6; D gene uncertain. Germline V lookup: CDR1 SGHAT, CDR2 FQNNGV. The V gene lost 5 bases and the J gene lost 2 bases, with 10 bases spanning the gap. This CDR3 spans 15 amino acids. The DNA for the CDR3 is TGTGCCAGCAGCGAACGGGCTGCTGGGGCCAACGTCCTGACTTTC. Translation: CASSERAAGANVLTF.

This clonotype was observed a few times. The CDR3 coding sequence is TGCAGTGCTCGGGTGACCGTCACCAGCAATCAGCCCCAGCATTTT. As protein: CSARVTVTSNQPQHF. This chain joins TRBV20-1 and TRBJ1-5; D call uncertain. V was clipped by 5 bases and J by 1 base, with 15 bases between them. CDR1 and CDR2 from the germline V gene are DFQATT and SNEGSKA (reference sequence). This CDR3 has 15 residues.

The sample holds a few counts of this clonotype. The chain couples TRBV5-4 to TRBJ2-1; D is unclear. This CDR3 comprises 15 residues. Germline lookup yields CDR1 SGHNT and CDR2 YYREEE (reference sequence). V was clipped by 1 base and J by 0 bases, with 8 bases between them. For the CDR3, the DNA is TGTGCCAGCAGCTTGAGCTGGAGCTCCTACAATGAGCAGTTCTTC. It codes for CASSLSWSSYNEQFF.

In its sample, this clonotype was seen a few times. The chain joins TRBV5-5 to TRBJ2-2, with 9 positions matching TRBD1. Germline loops: CDR1 SGHKS, CDR2 YYEKEE (reference sequence). Trimming took 9 bases from V and 2 from J; bases not matched to a gene: 5. The CDR3 runs to 14 residues. The DNA of the CDR3 is TGTGCCATCCCACAGGGGGCCAACACCGGGGAGCTGTTTTTT. Protein: CAIPQGANTGELFF.

In its sample, this clonotype was seen many times. The chain uses TRBV7-2 and TRBJ2-7, with TRBD2 matching over 8 bases. CDR1 and CDR2 from the germline V gene are SGHTA and FQGNSA. Trimming removed 5 bases from V and 5 bases from J; junction bases left unmatched: 11. CDR3 length: 15 amino acids. In nucleotides, the CDR3 is TGTGCCAGCAGCCTAACACGGGAGGGCCGGAACGAGCAGTACTTC. This gives the protein CASSLTREGRNEQYF.

Only a few counts were recorded for this clonotype. The genes are TRBV6-5 and TRBJ1-2, with 10 bases identical to TRBD1. The CDR3 is made up of 15 amino acids. V was clipped by 0 bases and J by 4 bases; unmatched bases: 2. Germline-derived CDR1 and CDR2 are MNHEY and SVGAGI. The CDR3 DNA is TGTGCCAGCAGTTACTCGGGGACAGGGGCCTATGGCTACACCTTC. Its translation: CASSYSGTGAYGYTF.

This clonotype was seen repeatedly, ten times or more. The chain carries TRBV6-1 and TRBJ2-1; 10 positions agree with TRBD2. V lost 9 bases to trimming and J lost 12 bases; unmatched junction nucleotides: 17. The CDR3 is 15 residues long. CDR1 MNHNS and CDR2 SASEGT come from the germline V gene. In nucleotides, the CDR3 is TGTGCCAGTCGGCAGGGACTAGCGCCTGAAGGACGGCAGTTCTTC. This sequence encodes CASRQGLAPEGRQFF.

This clonotype has more than one count but fewer than ten. V usage is TRBV13 and J usage is TRBJ1-2; D unclear. Germline CDR1 and CDR2: PRHDT and FYEKMQ (reference sequence). The length of the CDR3 is 13 residues. The ends were cut back, 3 bases at V and 6 bases at J, with 11 bases in the middle. CDR3 residues: CASSFSNLDGYTF. The CDR3 bases are TGTGCCAGCAGCTTCTCCAATCTCGATGGCTACACCTTC.

V and J are TRBV5-6 and TRBJ1-4; D is possibly TRBD1 (5 bases). This CDR3 has 16 amino acids. Trimming removed 0 bases at V and 3 bases at J, with 12 bases between. CDR1 is SGHDT, CDR2 YYEEEE, per germline. The CDR3 bases are TGTGCCAGCAGCTTGGGCAGGGACCCGCCTAATGAAAAACTGTTTTTT. It is translated as CASSLGRDPPNEKLFF.

V and J are TRBV2 and TRBJ1-6; a weak D match, TRBD1 (6 bases). Between the trimmed V and J ends, which lost 1 base and 6 bases, there was a span of 10 bases. The CDR3 sequence is 15 residues long. Germline lookup yields CDR1 SNHLY and CDR2 FYNNEI. Here the CDR3 DNA reads TGTGCCAGCAGTGAAGTGTCAGGGGCTAATTCACCCCTCCACTTT. Translation: CASSEVSGANSPLHF.

The chain joins TRBV5-1 to TRBJ1-2; no reliable D call. The CDR3 loop spans 12 amino acids. The V end was cut by 4 bases, the J end by 8 bases, with 12 bases between. Germline CDR1 SGHRS, CDR2 YFSETQ. CDR3 bases: TGCGCCAGCAGCCCGGGTATATGGGGCTACACCTTC. This translates into CASSPGIWGYTF.